Listed below are T cell receptor beta chains from one sample, sequenced in a study of beta chain features in type 1 diabetes. Libraries were prepared by immunoSEQ multiplex PCR; TCRdb keeps only in-frame clonotypes and omits some of them. The table shows almost 350,000 clones, with approximately 10% occurring only once. The specimen was central memory CD4+ T cells from blood. The receptor source for this set is a man aged 25-45 years with type 1 diabetes. Each CDR3 is given with its conserved first and last residue. A D gene is named only where the DNA matches it firmly. A row's size may be missing; if present it is once, few, many or a size class.

TRBD1	TRBV6-5	few	TRBJ2-2	TGTGCCAGCAGTTATAGGGGGCGCACCGGGGAGCTGTTTTTT	CASSYRGRTGELFF
-	TRBV28	few	TRBJ1-2	TGTGCCAGCAGTTTGGAGGCCGGCACTAACTATGGCTACACCTTC	CASSLEAGTNYGYTF
TRBD2	TRBV18	few	TRBJ2-5	TGTGCCAGCTCACCACTAGCGGGCTTCCAAGAGACCCAGTACTTC	CASSPLAGFQETQYF
-	TRBV19	few	TRBJ1-1	TGTGCCAGTAGTAGCCCGACCTGGGGGACTGAAGCTTTCTTT	CASSSPTWGTEAFF
TRBD2	TRBV11-2	few	TRBJ2-5	TGTGCCAGCAGCTCAGCGGGGGGCTCCCAAGAGACCCAGTACTTC	CASSSAGGSQETQYF
-	TRBV29-1	many	TRBJ1-4	TGCAGCGTTGATCCACAGGGAGGCGAAAAACTGTTTTTT	CSVDPQGGEKLFF
-	TRBV27	few	TRBJ2-1	TGTGCCAGCAGTTTATCGAAGGAGGGTGAGCAGTTCTTC	CASSLSKEGEQFF
-	TRBV2	-	TRBJ1-4	TGTGCCACCAAACTGACAGGAGTTGCAACTAATGAAAAACTGTTTTTT	CATKLTGVATNEKLFF
TRBD1	TRBV5-6	many	TRBJ2-1	TGTGCCAGCAGCCAGCGTGGGACAGGGGGCTATGAGCAGTTCTTC	CASSQRGTGGYEQFF
TRBD1	TRBV4-3	few	TRBJ2-7	TGCGCCAGCAGCCAAGCTCCGACAGGGAACCACGAGCAGTACTTC	CASSQAPTGNHEQYF
TRBD2	TRBV5-6	-	TRBJ2-3	TGTGCCAGCAGCGAGCGGGGGCTTAGGGGAGATACGCAGTATTTT	CASSERGLRGDTQYF
TRBD1	TRBV6-5	few	TRBJ1-3	TGTGCCAGCAGTTACGGGACAGGGGGAAACACCATATATTTT	CASSYGTGGNTIYF
-	TRBV5-6	-	TRBJ2-2	TGTGCCAGCAGCTTTGACGCGAACACCGGGGAGCTGTTTTTT	CASSFDANTGELFF
-	TRBV1	few	TRBJ1-1	TGCACCAGCAGCCAAGAGGTAGGGCTGAACACTGAAGCTTTCTTT	CTSSQEVGLNTEAFF
-	TRBV7-2	few	TRBJ2-7	TGTGCCAGCAGCTTAGTTGCAGGGGCAAGGGCAAATGAGCAGTACTTC	CASSLVAGARANEQYF
TRBD1	TRBV5-4	few	TRBJ2-4	TGTGCCAGCAGCTTAGCAGGGGGCAACATTCAGTACTTC	CASSLAGGNIQYF
-	TRBV27	-	TRBJ2-5	TGTGCCAGCAGTTTGTCATATCAAGAGACCCAGTACTTC	CASSLSYQETQYF
-	TRBV2	few	TRBJ1-2	TGTGCCAGCAATTTAGGGTTAAACTATGGCTACACCTTC	CASNLGLNYGYTF
TRBD2	TRBV6-6	-	TRBJ2-5	TGTGCCAGCAGGCCACTAGCGGGAGGGATCCAAGAGACCCAGTACTTC	CASRPLAGGIQETQYF
TRBD1	TRBV6-6	few	TRBJ1-1	TGTGCCAGCAGCCCGGACAGGGGGCGAAATACTGAAGCTTTCTTT	CASSPDRGRNTEAFF
-	TRBV2	-	TRBJ1-6	TGTGCCAGCAGGGAACAGGGAGACTATAATTCACCCCTCCACTTT	CASREQGDYNSPLHF
TRBD2	TRBV9	-	TRBJ2-7	TGTGCCAGCAGCGTAGTGGCAGCCGGGGGGAACGAGCAGTACTTC	CASSVVAAGGNEQYF
-	TRBV6-5	few	TRBJ1-2	TGTGCCAGCTCCACTAACTATGGCTACACCTTC	CASSTNYGYTF
-	TRBV5-1	-	TRBJ1-4	TGCGCCAGCAGCTTGGGACGGCTTAATGAAAAACTGTTTTTT	CASSLGRLNEKLFF
-	TRBV25-1	-	TRBJ1-6	TGTGCCAGCAGTGGATCGTATAATTCACCCCTCCACTTT	CASSGSYNSPLHF
-	TRBV21-1	few	TRBJ1-1	TGTGCCAGCGCCTCCCAGGGGGCAGGTCGGGACACTGAAGCTTTCTTT	CASASQGAGRDTEAFF
-	TRBV13	few	TRBJ1-6	TGTGCCAGCAGTTTTCGATCCCATAATTCACCCCTCCACTTT	CASSFRSHNSPLHF
-	TRBV7-9	once	TRBJ1-1	TGTGCCAGCAGCCCCCCCTTGGGGGGCGTCCCTGAAGCTTTCTTT	CASSPPLGGVPEAFF
-	TRBV27	-	TRBJ2-6	TGTGCCAGCAGTTTAGAAACTGGGGCCAACGTCCTGACTTTC	CASSLETGANVLTF
-	TRBV10-3	few	TRBJ1-1	TGTGCCATCAGCGAACATGGGGAAGACACTGAAGCTTTCTTT	CAISEHGEDTEAFF
-	TRBV21-1	few	TRBJ2-3	TGTGCCAGCAGCGAGAAGCAGGGGGCAAATACGCAGTATTTT	CASSEKQGANTQYF
TRBD2	TRBV4-3	few	TRBJ2-7	TGCGCCAGCAGCCAAGAGGGCGGGGGACCCTCCTACGAGCAGTACTTC	CASSQEGGGPSYEQYF
-	TRBV6-1	-	TRBJ1-6	TGTGCCATTAGGTGGGACCGGGGATCACCCCTCCACTTT	CAIRWDRGSPLHF
TRBD1	TRBV11-2	-	TRBJ1-4	TGTGCCAGCAGCGCCCACAGGGGAACTAATGAAAAACTGTTTTTT	CASSAHRGTNEKLFF
-	TRBV6-5	-	TRBJ1-6	TGTGCCAGCAGTTGGGAGCGTAATTCACCCCTCCACTTT	CASSWERNSPLHF